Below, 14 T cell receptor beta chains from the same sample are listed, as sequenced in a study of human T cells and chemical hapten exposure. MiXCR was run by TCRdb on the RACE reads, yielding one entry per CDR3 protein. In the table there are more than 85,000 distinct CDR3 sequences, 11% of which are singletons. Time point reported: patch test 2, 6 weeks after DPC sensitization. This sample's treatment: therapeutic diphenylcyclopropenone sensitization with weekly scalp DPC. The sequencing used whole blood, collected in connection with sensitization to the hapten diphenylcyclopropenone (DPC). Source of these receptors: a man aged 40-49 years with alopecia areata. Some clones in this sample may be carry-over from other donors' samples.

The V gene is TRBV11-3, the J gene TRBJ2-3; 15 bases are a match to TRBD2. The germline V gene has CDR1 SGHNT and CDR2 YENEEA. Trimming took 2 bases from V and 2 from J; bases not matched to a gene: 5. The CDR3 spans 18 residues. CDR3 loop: CASSLLGLAGGVTDTQYF. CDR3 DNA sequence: TGTGCCAGCAGCTTACTGGGACTAGCGGGAGGCGTCACAGATACGCAGTATTTT.

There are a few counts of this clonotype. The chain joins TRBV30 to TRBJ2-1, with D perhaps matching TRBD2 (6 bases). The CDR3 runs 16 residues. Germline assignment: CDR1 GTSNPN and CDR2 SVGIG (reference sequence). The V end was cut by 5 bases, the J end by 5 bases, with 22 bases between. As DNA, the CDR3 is TGTGCCTGGGGGGTGGTACCGGGAGCTGGGAACAATGAGCAGTTCTTC. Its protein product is CAWGVVPGAGNNEQFF.

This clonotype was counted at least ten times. The CDR3 DNA sequence: TGTGCCAGCAGTTACTCGTTCCAGGTGGGCGGCACTGAAGCTTTCTTT. Translated, it gives CASSYSFQVGGTEAFF. J is TRBJ1-1 and V is TRBV6-2 or TRBV6-3; D remains ambiguous. Per germline, CDR1 MNHEY and CDR2 SVGEGT. The CDR3 sequence is 16 residues long. V was shortened by 0 bases and J by 4 bases, with 15 bases between the two germline ends.

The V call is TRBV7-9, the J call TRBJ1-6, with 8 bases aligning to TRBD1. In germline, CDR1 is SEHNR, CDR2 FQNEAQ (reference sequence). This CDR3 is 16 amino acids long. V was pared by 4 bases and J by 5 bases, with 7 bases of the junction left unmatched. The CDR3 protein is CASSSPGGEDNSPLHF. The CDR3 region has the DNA TGTGCCAGCAGCTCCCCAGGGGGCGAGGATAATTCACCCCTCCACTTT. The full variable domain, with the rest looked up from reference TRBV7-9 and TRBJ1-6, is DTGVSQNPRHKITKRGQNVTFRCDPISEHNRLYWYRQTLGQGPEFLTYFQNEAQLEKSRLLSDRFSAERPKGSFSTLEIQRTEQGDSAMYLCASSSPGGEDNSPLHFGNGTRLTVT.

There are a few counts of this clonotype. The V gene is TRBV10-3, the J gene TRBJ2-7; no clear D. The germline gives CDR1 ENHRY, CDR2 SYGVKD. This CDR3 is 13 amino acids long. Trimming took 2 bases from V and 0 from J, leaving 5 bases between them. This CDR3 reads CAISERHSYEQYF. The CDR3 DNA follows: TGTGCCATCAGTGAGCGACACTCCTACGAGCAGTACTTC.

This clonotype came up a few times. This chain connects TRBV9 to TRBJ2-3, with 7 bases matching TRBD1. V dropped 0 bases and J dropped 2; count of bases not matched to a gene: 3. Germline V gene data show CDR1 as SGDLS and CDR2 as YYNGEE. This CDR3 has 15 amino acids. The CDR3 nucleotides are TGTGCCAGCAGCGTAGACAGGGGAGTCACAGATACGCAGTATTTT. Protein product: CASSVDRGVTDTQYF.

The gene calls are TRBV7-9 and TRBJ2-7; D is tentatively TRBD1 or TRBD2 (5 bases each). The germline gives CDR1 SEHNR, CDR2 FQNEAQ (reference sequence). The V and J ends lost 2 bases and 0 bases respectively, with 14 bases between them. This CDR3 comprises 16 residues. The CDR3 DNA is TGTGCCAGCAGCTTATTTTCGGGACCCCACTCCTACGAGCAGTACGTC. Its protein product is CASSLFSGPHSYEQYV.

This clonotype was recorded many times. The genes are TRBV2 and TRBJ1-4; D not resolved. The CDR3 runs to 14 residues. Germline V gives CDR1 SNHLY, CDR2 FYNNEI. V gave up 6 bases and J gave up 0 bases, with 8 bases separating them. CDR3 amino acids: CASRREATNEKLFF. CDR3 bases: TGTGCCAGCAGGAGAGAGGCAACTAATGAAAAACTGTTTTTT. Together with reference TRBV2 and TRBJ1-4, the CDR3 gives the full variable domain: EPEVTQTPSHQVTQMGQEVILRCVPISNHLYFYWYRQILGQKVEFLVSFYNNEISEKSEIFDDQFSVERPDGSNFTLKIRSTKLEDSAMYFCASRREATNEKLFFGSGTQLSVL.

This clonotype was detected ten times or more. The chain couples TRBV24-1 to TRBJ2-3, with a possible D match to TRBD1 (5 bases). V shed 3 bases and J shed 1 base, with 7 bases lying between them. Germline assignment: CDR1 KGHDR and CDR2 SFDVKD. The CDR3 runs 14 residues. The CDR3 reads CATSDRRGTDTQYF. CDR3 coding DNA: TGTGCCACCAGTGATCGCAGGGGCACAGATACGCAGTATTTT.

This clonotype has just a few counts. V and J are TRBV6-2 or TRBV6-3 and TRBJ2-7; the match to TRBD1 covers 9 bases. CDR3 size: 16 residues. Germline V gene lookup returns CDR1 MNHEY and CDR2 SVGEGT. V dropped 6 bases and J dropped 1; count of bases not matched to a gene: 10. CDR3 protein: CASSPPGTGTSYEQYV. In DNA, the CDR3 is TGTGCCAGCAGCCCACCCGGGACAGGGACATCCTACGAGCAGTACGTC.

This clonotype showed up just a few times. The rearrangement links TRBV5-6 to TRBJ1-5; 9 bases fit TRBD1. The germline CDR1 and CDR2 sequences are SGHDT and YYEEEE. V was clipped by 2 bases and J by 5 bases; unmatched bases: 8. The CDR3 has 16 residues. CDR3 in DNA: TGTGCCAGCAGCTTTACCTCTGGGACAGGGTATCAGCCCCAGCATTTT. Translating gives CASSFTSGTGYQPQHF.

CDR3 residues: CASSPPGKPYEQYV. For the CDR3, the DNA is TGTGCCAGCTCACCACCAGGGAAGCCCTACGAGCAGTACGTC. The chain employs TRBV18 and TRBJ2-7; no clear D gene. The CDR3 is made up of 14 amino acids. Germline loops: CDR1 KGHSH, CDR2 LQKENI. V was cut by 0 bases and J by 2 bases, with 8 bases left in between.

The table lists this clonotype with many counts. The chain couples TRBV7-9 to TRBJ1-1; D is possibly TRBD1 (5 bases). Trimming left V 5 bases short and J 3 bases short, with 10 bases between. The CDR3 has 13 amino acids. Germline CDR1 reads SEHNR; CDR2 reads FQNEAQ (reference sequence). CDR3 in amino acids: CASSLDSYTEAFF. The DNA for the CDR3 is TGTGCCAGCAGCCTCGACAGTTACACTGAAGCTTTCTTT. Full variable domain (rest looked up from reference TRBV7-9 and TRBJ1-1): DTGVSQNPRHKITKRGQNVTFRCDPISEHNRLYWYRQTLGQGPEFLTYFQNEAQLEKSRLLSDRFSAERPKGSFSTLEIQRTEQGDSAMYLCASSLDSYTEAFFGQGTRLTVV.

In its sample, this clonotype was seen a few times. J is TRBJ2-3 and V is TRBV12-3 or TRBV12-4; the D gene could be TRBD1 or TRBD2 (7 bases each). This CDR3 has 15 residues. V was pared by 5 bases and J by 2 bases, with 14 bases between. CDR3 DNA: TGTGCCAGCAGTGAGCGGGACAGTTACACAGATACGCAGTATTTT. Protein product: CASSERDSYTDTQYF.